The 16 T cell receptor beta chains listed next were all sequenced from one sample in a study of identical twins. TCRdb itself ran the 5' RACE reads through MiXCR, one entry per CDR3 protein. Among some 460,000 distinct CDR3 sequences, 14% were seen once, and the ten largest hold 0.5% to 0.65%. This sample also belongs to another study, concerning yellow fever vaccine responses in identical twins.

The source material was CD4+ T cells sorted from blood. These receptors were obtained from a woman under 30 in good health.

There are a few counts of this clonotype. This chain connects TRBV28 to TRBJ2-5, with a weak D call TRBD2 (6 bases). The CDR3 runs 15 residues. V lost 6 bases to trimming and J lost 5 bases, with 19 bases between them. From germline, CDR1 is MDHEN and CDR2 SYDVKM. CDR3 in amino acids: CASSYAGLGRETQYF. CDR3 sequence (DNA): TGTGCCAGCAGCTATGCTGGGTTGGGGAGGGAGACCCAGTACTTC.

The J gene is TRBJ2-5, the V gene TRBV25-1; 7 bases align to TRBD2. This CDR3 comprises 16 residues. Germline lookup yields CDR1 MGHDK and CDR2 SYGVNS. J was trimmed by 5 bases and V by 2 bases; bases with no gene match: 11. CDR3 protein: CASSEGRWLAVETQYF. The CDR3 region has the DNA TGTGCCAGCAGTGAAGGCCGGTGGCTAGCGGTGGAGACCCAGTACTTC.

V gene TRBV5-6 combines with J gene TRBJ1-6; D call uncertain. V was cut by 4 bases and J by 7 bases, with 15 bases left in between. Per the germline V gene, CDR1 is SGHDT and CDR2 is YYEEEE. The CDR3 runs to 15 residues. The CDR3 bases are TGTGCCAGCAGCCCGGCGGACTCCCCCAATTCACCCCTCCACTTT. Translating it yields CASSPADSPNSPLHF. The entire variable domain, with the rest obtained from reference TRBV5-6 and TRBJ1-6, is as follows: DAGVTQSPTHLIKTRGQQVTLRCSPKSGHDTVSWYQQALGQGPQFIFQYYEEEERQRGNFPDRFSGHQFPNYSSELNVNALLLGDSALYLCASSPADSPNSPLHFGNGTRLTVT.

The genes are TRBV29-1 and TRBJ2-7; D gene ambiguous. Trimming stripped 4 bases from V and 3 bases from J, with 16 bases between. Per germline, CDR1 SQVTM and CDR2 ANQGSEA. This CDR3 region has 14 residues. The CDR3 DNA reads TGCAGCGTTGGGCATTTGGGCAGGCACTACGAGCAGTACTTC. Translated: CSVGHLGRHYEQYF.

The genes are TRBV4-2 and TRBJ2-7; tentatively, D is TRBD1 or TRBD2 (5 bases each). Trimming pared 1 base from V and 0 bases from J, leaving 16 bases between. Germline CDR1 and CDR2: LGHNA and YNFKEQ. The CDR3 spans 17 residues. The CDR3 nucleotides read TGTGCCAGCAGCCAAGGGGGTTGGGACCCAAGCTCCTACGAGCAGTACTTC. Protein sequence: CASSQGGWDPSSYEQYF.

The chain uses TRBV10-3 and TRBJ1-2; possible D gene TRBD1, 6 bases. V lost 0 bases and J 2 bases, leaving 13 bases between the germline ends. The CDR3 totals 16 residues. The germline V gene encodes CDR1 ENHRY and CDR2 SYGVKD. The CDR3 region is CAISESTGGGNYGYTF. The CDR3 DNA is TGTGCCATCAGTGAGTCGACCGGGGGCGGCAACTATGGCTACACCTTC.

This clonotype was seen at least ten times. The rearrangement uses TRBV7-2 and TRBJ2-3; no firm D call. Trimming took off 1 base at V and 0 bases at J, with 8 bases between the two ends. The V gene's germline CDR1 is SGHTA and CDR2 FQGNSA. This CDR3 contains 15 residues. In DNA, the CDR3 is TGTGCCAGCAGCTTAGATCCTATTAGCACAGATACGCAGTATTTT. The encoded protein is CASSLDPISTDTQYF.

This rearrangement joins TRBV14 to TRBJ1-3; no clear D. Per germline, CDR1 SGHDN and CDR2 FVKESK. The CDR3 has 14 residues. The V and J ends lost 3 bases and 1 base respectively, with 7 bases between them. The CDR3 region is CASSHTGSGNTIYF. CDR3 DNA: TGTGCCAGCAGCCACACCGGGTCTGGAAACACCATATATTTT.

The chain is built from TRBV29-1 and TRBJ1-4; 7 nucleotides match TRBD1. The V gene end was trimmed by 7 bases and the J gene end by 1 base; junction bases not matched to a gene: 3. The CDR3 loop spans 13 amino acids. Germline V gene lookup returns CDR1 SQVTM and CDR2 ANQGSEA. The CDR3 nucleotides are TGCAGCGCTACAGGGGAAACTAATGAAAAACTGTTTTTT. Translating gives CSATGETNEKLFF.

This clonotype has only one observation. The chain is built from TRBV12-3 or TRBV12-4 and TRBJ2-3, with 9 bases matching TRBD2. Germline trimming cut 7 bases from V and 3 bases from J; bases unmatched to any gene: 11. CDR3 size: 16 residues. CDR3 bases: TGTGCCAGCATCAATGGCGGGGGGGCCGGTACAGATACGCAGTATTTT. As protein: CASINGGGAGTDTQYF.

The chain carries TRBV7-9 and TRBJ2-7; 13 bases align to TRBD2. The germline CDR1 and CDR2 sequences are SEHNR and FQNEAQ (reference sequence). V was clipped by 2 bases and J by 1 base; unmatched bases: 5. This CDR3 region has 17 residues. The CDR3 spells CASSLWTSGRGSYEQYF. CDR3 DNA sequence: TGTGCCAGCAGCTTATGGACTAGCGGGAGAGGGTCCTACGAGCAGTACTTC.

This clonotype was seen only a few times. The CDR3 region is CSALKAERYEQYF. In DNA, the CDR3 is TGCAGTGCCCTGAAGGCGGAGCGGTACGAGCAGTACTTC. The chain is built from TRBV20-1 and TRBJ2-7; D possibly corresponds to TRBD2 (5 bases). Germline CDR1 reads DFQATT; CDR2 reads SNEGSKA (reference sequence). The CDR3 has 13 amino acids. With 6 bases removed from V and 4 bases from J, the gap between germline ends came to 16 bases.

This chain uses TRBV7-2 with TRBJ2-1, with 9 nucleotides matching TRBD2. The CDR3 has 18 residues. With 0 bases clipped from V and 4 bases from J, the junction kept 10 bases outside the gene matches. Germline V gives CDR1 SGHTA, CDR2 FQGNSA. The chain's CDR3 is CASSLALAGPLTYNEQFF. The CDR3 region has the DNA TGTGCCAGCAGCTTAGCCCTAGCGGGGCCCCTGACATACAATGAGCAGTTCTTC.

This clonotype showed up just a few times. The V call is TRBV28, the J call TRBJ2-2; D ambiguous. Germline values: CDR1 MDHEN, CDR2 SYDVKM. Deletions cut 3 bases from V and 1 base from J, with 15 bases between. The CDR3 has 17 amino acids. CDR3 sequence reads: CASSFNVVGKNTGELFF. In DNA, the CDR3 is TGTGCCAGCAGTTTTAATGTTGTCGGAAAGAACACCGGGGAGCTGTTTTTT.

CDR3 region: CSASVGPYEQYF. Written as DNA, the CDR3 is TGCAGCGCTTCGGTAGGGCCCTACGAGCAGTACTTC. The chain combines TRBV29-1 with TRBJ2-7; D gene uncertain. CDR1 SQVTM and CDR2 ANQGSEA come from the germline V gene. V lost 7 bases and J 2 bases, leaving 12 bases between the germline ends. The CDR3 is 12 residues long.

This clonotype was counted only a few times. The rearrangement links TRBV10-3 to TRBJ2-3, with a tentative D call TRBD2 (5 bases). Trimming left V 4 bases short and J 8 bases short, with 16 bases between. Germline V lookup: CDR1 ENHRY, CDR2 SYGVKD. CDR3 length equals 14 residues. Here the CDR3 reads CAISVVASDSTQYF. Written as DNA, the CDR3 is TGTGCCATCAGTGTGGTAGCGAGTGATTCTACGCAGTATTTT.